The sequence of this T cell receptor beta chain was determined in a study of shared clonotypes between healthy human individuals. Whole-study context: Researchers assigned three CD4 naive, three CD4 memory, two CD8 naive and one CD8 memory plate to each donor. Study-level findings and limits: Among the subsets, naive ones generally showed larger estimated richness than memory ones. Across a few donors, naive CD4 shared around 5.4%, naive CD8 about 3.2%, memory CD4 over 2%, memory CD8 about 0.4%.

With V trimmed by 5 bases and J by 9 bases, 3 bases remained unmatched. Germline V gives CDR1 MNHEY, CDR2 SMNVEV (reference sequence). This CDR3 is 12 amino acids long. The input for sorted-subset replicate PCRs was approximately 200 ng DNA, some 30,000 T cell genomes. The protocol was immunoSEQ multiplex PCR, while the TCRdb copy is restricted to in-frame clones and leaves out a portion. The repertoire holds around 340,000 clones, with around 79% as singletons. Comment on this clone: Its specificity is not known.

The receptor was isolated from a man younger than 40 in good health. The material sequenced was memory CD4+ T cells sorted from blood. Subset meaning: CD45RA-negative fraction. The gene calls are TRBV27 and TRBJ2-1; 8 nucleotides agree with TRBD1. The CDR3 bases are TGTGCCAGCAGTGTGACAGGGGCTGAGCAGTTCTTC. Its protein product is CASSVTGAEQFF.